The text below deals with one T cell receptor (beta chain). Its antigen is still unknown. No per-base quality is available; no much larger clone lies one base away. This specimen comes from a study of cytomegalovirus exposure and HLA in healthy donors (dated by TCRdb to about 2017). Concerning the study at large: In an earlier analysis of fewer than 750 of the donors, under 300 Gb of sequence data and 90 million to 120 million unique TCR beta sequences from about 190 million T cells were reported. Roughly 300 gigabases of sequencing data and 70 million to 100 million unique TCR sequences made up an early release that covered 500 to 650 HLA-typed donors. Among the roughly 400 genotyped donors, about 85% belonged to the genetic ancestry cluster associated with self-reported Caucasian donors. The study aimed to test whether signatures of past pathogen exposure could be identified by cataloging public T cell receptors. Using immunosequencing, the study profiled T cell repertoires from 666 subjects and related those repertoires to cytomegalovirus serostatus. A separate validation cohort of roughly 120 different subjects was used in addition to the roughly 700-subject first cohort. To predict cytomegalovirus infection status, the study brought together high-throughput TCR immunosequencing, statistical association of individual TCRs with disease status, and machine learning. To study patterns of TCR occurrence, a later analysis re-analyzed previously published TCR beta repertoires from 500 to 850 donors and added high-resolution HLA genotyping. Rather than drawing on any new phenotypic data, the later analysis identified candidate immune exposures from TCR beta sequences and the way those sequences occurred across donors. An earlier analysis of about 620 of the donors applied high-throughput TCR beta sequencing to assess whether each TCR beta V gene segment acted as functional or pseudogenic. Donor age, sex, ethnicity and CMV serostatus were collected together with the repertoire data. A later genetic analysis took genome-wide SNP genotypes for about 60% of the roughly 670 donors and used that subset as a discovery cohort. Every repertoire in the discovery cohort had been generated on one and the same sequencing platform. Class I and class II HLA loci were covered by the typing at four-digit resolution. The number of typed donors differed by locus: roughly 629-640 for A, B, C, DRB1 and DQB1; some 500 for DQA1; some 610 for DPA1; and roughly 470 for DPB1. Because of strong linkage in the cohort, roughly five DR-DQ haplotypes were treated as single units for association and clustering. On average, approximately 250,000 unique TCR beta nucleotide sequences were sequenced per donor among some 420 genotyped donors of the cohort, with roughly 18% of those sequences being non-productive. Study-wide findings and limitations: Broadly in line with IMGT annotations, most TCR beta V segments showed up in productive rearrangements about 87% or about 30% of the time in an earlier analysis of some 590 of the donors. When HLA alleles, especially DR and DQ, strongly co-occurred, attributing TCR associations to individual alleles was difficult. While some public TCRs were present in many individuals, most TCR sequences turned up only very rarely across donors. According to a later genetic analysis, donors in an Asian-associated ancestry cluster had fewer N-insertions in productive TCRs than the approximately 650-donor mean. CMV serostatus was the only immune exposure information available for the cohort. The presence/absence analyses assumed that sequencing depth was roughly uniform across donors, and that assumption may not be true. In a later analysis, some 17,000 TCR beta sequences were associated with specific HLA alleles at a false discovery rate of 0.05. A cluster of highly shared sequence variants was judged likely to represent a technical artifact of the sequencing pipeline. In vitro tests confirmed that a few of the cytomegalovirus-associated TCR beta chains recognize cytomegalovirus antigens. Several of the top co-occurrence clusters appeared to be linked to parvovirus B19, influenza, CMV and Epstein-Barr virus, according to a later analysis. Because counts were too low, roughly 16 rarely observed V segments, including chromosome 9 orphons, were left out of the earlier analysis of about 500 of the donors. Only TCR beta chains were sequenced in this cohort, and the absence of alpha or paired-chain data limited detectable features. Some IMGT-functional V segments, including TRBV6-2 and TRBV6-3, could not be distinguished by the 87-base-pair reads and were therefore excluded. Linkage disequilibrium might explain the correlated functional status among segregating V segments, but an unknown experimental factor could not be excluded. In a later analysis, most CMV-associated TCR beta chains were found to appear HLA-restricted, with HLA associations seemingly driven largely by CMV exposure. A total of 150 or so TCR beta chains were listed by the study as associated with cytomegalovirus. HLA typing was unavailable for some donors at each locus, so association tests used only the typed subset. In a later analysis, HLA-associated TCR beta chains showed more clonal expansion and lower generation probabilities than non-associated chains that were equally common. A further reported finding was that TCR beta sequences accurately predicted the HLA-A and HLA-B alleles for most subjects in the first cohort. According to a later analysis, TCR association rates differed among HLA loci, with DRB1 alleles showing the most associated TCRs and HLA-C alleles showing the fewest. In both the original and validation cohorts, the classifier was reported to diagnose cytomegalovirus status with high specificity and sensitivity. According to the authors, the approach could potentially be generalized to other disease states and immunological phenotypes. A later genetic analysis associated a missense DCLRE1C variant with V-gene and J-gene trimming of TCR beta chains, and an independent cohort replicated the association.

CDR1 is given as SGHAT and CDR2 as FQNNGV, both from the germline V gene. Spanning cysteine to phenylalanine, the CDR3 consists of 14 amino acids. The CDR3 DNA has 42 bases and is translated from base 1. For this chain, trimming is 5 bases at the V end and 4 bases at the J end, and the number of junction bases without a gene match is 7. The library was obtained by the immunoSEQ multiplex PCR assay. For the multiplex PCR, a mixture combining 60 forward primers for TCR Vbeta segments and 13 reverse primers for TCR Jbeta segments was used. The CDR3 region of rearranged TCR beta genes was amplified from genomic DNA with a multiplex PCR assay. The amplified TCR beta libraries were sequenced on the Illumina HiSeq System as 87-base-pair reads. In the authors' own workflow: A later analysis counted about 80 million unique TCR beta chains across the roughly 700 repertoires, and roughly 10 million of these chains were shared by at least two donors. Raw reads were error-corrected and collapsed into unique sequences by a nearest-neighbor algorithm in which closely related sequences were merged to remove PCR and sequencing errors. To assign V, D and J gene segments, CDR3 sequences were aligned to IMGT reference sequences. For a sequence to be retained, a match of at least six nucleotides to both a V gene segment and a J gene segment was required. Rearrangements were called productive when the CDR3 lacked stop codons and stayed in frame with V and J; all others were non-productive. Following IMGT convention, CDR3 was defined as the stretch from the second conserved V-encoded cysteine to the conserved J-encoded phenylalanine. The earlier analysis of some 600 of the donors excluded sequences that lacked an unambiguous match to a single V gene segment. In an earlier analysis of almost 600 of the donors, a V segment was called functional when productive rearrangements were above 56.7%, and segregating when the standard deviation between donors exceeded 5%. A statistical classification framework was built to diagnose cytomegalovirus status from the catalog of TCR beta chain sequences. In a later analysis, V and J genes were assigned by comparing TCR nucleotide sequences against IMGT/GENE-DB human TR gene sequences. The TCRdist pipeline was used in a later analysis to assign CDR3 sequences and most-parsimonious VDJ recombination scenarios. A later analysis defined each TCR beta chain by its CDR3 amino acid sequence plus V-gene family, and excluded reads lacking a unique V-gene family. To address suspected cross-contamination and a sequencing artifact, a later analysis removed several hundred highly shared, low-generation-probability nucleotide sequences. In a later analysis, a clonal expansion index for each public chain was calculated from normalized within-repertoire ranks of inferred template counts. A later analysis computed generation probabilities with a VDJ recombination model fitted to out-of-frame rearrangements, and checked the results against IGoR. Hypergeometric tests were used in a later analysis to score TCR-TCR, TCR-HLA and TCR-CMV co-occurrence, with a repertoire-size bias correction applied to the TCR pairs. To estimate false discovery rates, a later analysis permuted the HLA or CMV assignments 20 times. In a later analysis, co-occurring TCRs were grouped using DBSCAN, with TCRdist sequence similarity added in when clustering inside HLA-allele-positive subsets. Repertoires with fewer than 30,000 or more than 120,000 public chains, plus five repertoires with anomalous nucleotide sharing, were excluded from co-occurrence clustering. Imported from immuneACCESS, the table was reduced by TCRdb to in-frame sequences with V and J called. These copies leave out some clones; in studies compared against another copy, an unresolved V gene accounts for under half, and the cause of the remainder is not known. The DNA gave D and trimming, while V, J and clone size come from that table. The sample has 100,000 to 150,000 clones on record, over 75% of them singletons. The top ten hold 4.2% of the sample.

In total, around 600 healthy bone marrow donors made up the cohort. At the time of sampling, all cohort members were nominally healthy, though unrecorded immune exposures were likely present. The donor tested CMV seropositive, placing the donor among the 250 to 300 seropositive members of the cohort. Each donor provided a peripheral blood sample, and peripheral blood mononuclear cells were used for TCR beta sequencing. The Qiagen DNeasy Blood Extraction Kit was used to extract genomic DNA from the blood cell samples. Sequences were obtained from PBMCs. This clonotype originated in a male donor in good health and CMV-seropositive. This chain joins TRBV11-2 to TRBJ2-7, and 8 junction bases match TRBD1. DNA sequence: TGTGCCAGCAGCCCGGACAGGGTTTCTTACGAGCAGTACTTC. Translation gives CASSPDRVSYEQYF.